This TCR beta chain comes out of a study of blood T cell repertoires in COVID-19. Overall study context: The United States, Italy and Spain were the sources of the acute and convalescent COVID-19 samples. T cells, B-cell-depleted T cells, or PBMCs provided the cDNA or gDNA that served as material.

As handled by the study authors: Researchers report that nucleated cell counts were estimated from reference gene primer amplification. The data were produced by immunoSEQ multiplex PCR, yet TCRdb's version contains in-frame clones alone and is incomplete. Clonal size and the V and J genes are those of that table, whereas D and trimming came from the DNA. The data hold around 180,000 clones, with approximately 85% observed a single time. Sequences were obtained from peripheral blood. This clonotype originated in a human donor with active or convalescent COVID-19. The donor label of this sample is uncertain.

The CDR3 reads CASSIPQGADTQYF. The CDR3 DNA is TGTGCCAGCAGCATACCGCAGGGGGCTGATACGCAGTATTTT. V and J are TRBV11-3 and TRBJ2-3, with 8 bases that match TRBD1. Germline values: CDR1 SGHNT, CDR2 YENEEA. Trimming at V came to 5 bases and at J to 6 bases, leaving 7 bases not matched to a gene. The CDR3 is 14 amino acids. Combining the CDR3 with reference TRBV11-3 and TRBJ2-3 gives the whole variable domain EAGVVQSPRYKIIEKKQPVAFWCNPISGHNTLYWYLQNLGQGPELLIRYENEEAVDDSQLPKDRFSAERLKGVDSTLKIQPAELGDSAVYLCASSIPQGADTQYFGPGTRLTVL.